One and the same sample provided the 8 T cell receptor beta chains below, sequenced in a study of vaccination and CD4 T cells after COVID-19. The treatment: roughly ten-day PBMC culture with coronavirus spike peptide pools or control peptides (ViraFEST assay). Once obtained from cultured CD4+ T cells, the DNA was sequenced using the Oncomine TCR Beta short-read assay. TCRdb itself ran the PCR reads through MiXCR, one entry per CDR3 protein. This table holds about 6,800 distinct CDR3 sequences, over 25% found once. What these receptors recognize is not known. The specimen comprised CD4+ T cells from blood, cultured in vitro, sampled after SARS-CoV-2 vaccination. These receptors were collected from a human donor who had recovered from COVID-19.

This clonotype has a handful of counts. The rearrangement links TRBV20-1 to TRBJ2-7; D could derive from TRBD1 or TRBD2 (5 bases each). Germline assignment: CDR1 DFQATT and CDR2 SNEGSKA (reference sequence). Trimming removed 6 bases at V and 7 bases at J, with 22 bases between. The CDR3 sequence is 14 residues long. CDR3 protein: CSATGTVTFGEQYF. CDR3 sequence (DNA): TGCAGTGCGACCGGGACCGTCACTTTCGGGGAGCAGTACTTC.

The chain links TRBV28 to TRBJ1-2; 8 nucleotides align to TRBD1. V lost 5 bases, J lost 1 base, and 15 bases stayed unmatched. The CDR3 is 18 amino acids. Germline V gene data show CDR1 as MDHEN and CDR2 as SYDVKM. The CDR3 nucleotides are TGTGCCAGCAGTACCTTACAACGGGACAGGAAGTTTAACTATGGCTACACCTTC. It is translated as CASSTLQRDRKFNYGYTF.

The chain recombines TRBV20-1 with TRBJ1-2; 8 bases line up with TRBD1. The CDR3 extends over 13 amino acids. Germline CDR1 DFQATT, CDR2 SNEGSKA (reference sequence). CDR3 amino acids: CSVSRGPTRGYTF. The CDR3, as DNA: TGCAGCGTTTCCAGGGGGCCTACCCGGGGCTACACCTTC.

This clonotype was found a few times. The chain employs TRBV20-1 and TRBJ2-7, with TRBD1 matching over 10 bases. The V gene end was trimmed by 2 bases and the J gene end by 1 base; junction bases not matched to a gene: 8. CDR3 length: 16 residues. Germline lookup yields CDR1 DFQATT and CDR2 SNEGSKA (reference sequence). In DNA, the CDR3 is TGCAGTGCTAGACCGATATCGGGACAGGGGTCCTACGAGCAGTACTTC. Its translation is CSARPISGQGSYEQYF.

In its sample, this clonotype was seen a few times. The gene calls are TRBV20-1 and TRBJ2-7; possible D gene TRBD2, 5 bases. This CDR3 spans 14 amino acids. Trimming pared 3 bases from V and 2 bases from J, leaving 14 bases between. Germline assignment: CDR1 DFQATT and CDR2 SNEGSKA (reference sequence). The chain's CDR3 is CSARNRERAYEQYF. CDR3 DNA sequence: TGCAGTGCTAGGAATAGGGAGAGAGCCTACGAGCAGTACTTC.

In its sample, this clonotype was seen a few times. V usage is TRBV6-1 and J usage is TRBJ2-3; 9 positions match TRBD1. This CDR3 region has 14 residues. The germline V gene encodes CDR1 MNHNS and CDR2 SASEGT. V gave up 3 bases and J gave up 6 bases; unmatched junction bases: 4. CDR3 coding DNA: TGTGCCAGCAGTGACGGACAGGGGTCGGATACGCAGTATTTT. It specifies CASSDGQGSDTQYF.

With respect to this clonotype: This could be a read error, since a much larger clone is one nucleotide away. The genes are TRBV6-5 and TRBJ1-2; a possible D gene is TRBD1 (5 bases). Trimming cost V 2 bases and J 2 bases, with 12 bases left between them. The germline gives CDR1 MNHEY, CDR2 SVGAGI. This CDR3 has 15 residues. This CDR3 reads CASSYATGGNYGYTF. Written as DNA, the CDR3 is TGTGCCAGCAGTTACGCGACCGGGGGGAACTATGGCTACACCTTC.

About this clonotype itself: A much larger clone differs by one base, so this may be a read error. The rearrangement uses TRBV20-1 and TRBJ2-3, with 15 bases that match TRBD2. V lost 1 base to trimming and J lost 10 bases; unmatched junction nucleotides: 6. The CDR3 runs 15 residues. The germline V gene encodes CDR1 DFQATT and CDR2 SNEGSKA (reference sequence). CDR3 in DNA: TGCAGTGCTAGAGCCGGGACTAGCGGGGGGTATGCGCAGTATTTT. This codes for CSARAGTSGGYAQYF.